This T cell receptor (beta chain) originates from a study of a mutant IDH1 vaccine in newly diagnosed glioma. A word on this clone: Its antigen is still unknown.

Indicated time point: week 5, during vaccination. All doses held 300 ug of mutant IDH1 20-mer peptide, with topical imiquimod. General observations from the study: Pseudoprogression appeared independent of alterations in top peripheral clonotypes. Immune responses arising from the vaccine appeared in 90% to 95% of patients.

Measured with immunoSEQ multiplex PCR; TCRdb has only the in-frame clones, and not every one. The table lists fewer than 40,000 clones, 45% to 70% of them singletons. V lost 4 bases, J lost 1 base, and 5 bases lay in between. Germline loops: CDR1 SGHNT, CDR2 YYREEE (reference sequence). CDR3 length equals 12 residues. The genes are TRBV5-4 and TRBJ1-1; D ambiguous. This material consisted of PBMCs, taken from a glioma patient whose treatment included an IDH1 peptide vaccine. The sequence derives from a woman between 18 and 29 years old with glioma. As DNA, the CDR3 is TGTGCCAGCAGCAGACAGAACACTGAAGCTTTCTTT. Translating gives CASSRQNTEAFF.